This TCR beta chain was observed in a study of OX40 agonist ivuxolimab in advanced cancers. Profiling relied on immunoSEQ multiplex PCR, and the TCRdb table lists in-frame clones only, not all of them. Of about 94,000 clones listed, roughly 91% were seen once; the top ten hold approximately 0.29%. Germline loops: CDR1 SGHTA, CDR2 FQGNSA. The CDR3 contains 13 residues. V lost 5 bases and J 5 bases, leaving 12 bases between the germline ends. The specimen comprised CD4+ or CD8+ T cells sorted from blood, sampled in a trial of the OX40 agonist ivuxolimab. J is TRBJ2-5 and V is TRBV7-2, with D possibly TRBD2 on 7 matching bases. The clonotype was recovered from an adult with an advanced solid tumor such as melanoma, head and neck, liver or kidney cancer. The CDR3 spells CASSGGAFETQYF. CDR3 nucleotides: TGTGCCAGCAGCGGGGGGGCCTTTGAGACCCAGTACTTC.